This T cell receptor (beta chain) was sequenced during a study of shared clonotypes between healthy human individuals (TCRdb year 2020). Looking at the study overall: A few men and a couple of women, aged 18 to 49 years, made up the cohort. For each donor, three plates each were used for CD4 naive and CD4 memory, two plates were used for CD8 naive, and one plate was used for CD8 memory. To estimate repertoire size and how much clonotype sharing occurs between individuals, the study deeply sequenced the blood TCR repertoires of several healthy adults. To increase sequencing depth and limit assay-specific biases, TCR repertoire library preparation and sequencing were carried out by different laboratories using diverse techniques. Each donor's leukapheresis produced roughly between about 0.85 and 10 billion PBMCs. General study outcomes and caveats: Rarefaction of sorted-subset datasets indicated incomplete sequencing despite the large sequencing depth. The small number of donors limited the genetic and exposure-history diversity represented. Sampling was limited to blood, and TCR repertoires in tissue likely differ from TCR repertoires in blood. When a handful of donors were compared, the shared fraction of clonotypes was about 5.4% for naive CD4, more than 3% for naive CD8, 2% to 2.5% for memory CD4, and 0.35% to 0.4% for memory CD8. Compared with non-shared clonotypes, the clonotypes found in all four sorted-subset donors had higher generation probabilities. Naive subsets generally had larger estimated clonotype richness than memory subsets did. Based on pairwise subsampling, the degree of clonotype sharing among donors was expected to be affected by sequencing depth.

CDR1 and CDR2, looked up from the germline V gene, are SNHLY and FYNNEI. The CDR3, from cysteine to phenylalanine, totals 14 residues. The read is trimmed to its CDR3 DNA, 42 bases read in frame from base 1. Trimming costs V 6 bases and J 2 bases, and their ends lie 13 bases apart. The donors were healthy, HIV-negative adults with no recently reported acute infections or vaccinations. Only Caucasian adults living in Nashville, Tennessee, USA were represented among the donors. Magnetic negative selection was used to enrich CD4+ T cells, after which naive cells were positively selected on CD45RA and the negative fraction became the memory subset. Blood was obtained by leukapheresis, after which PBMCs were separated by Ficoll-Histopaque density gradient centrifugation and cryopreserved in liquid nitrogen vapor phase. Analytical flow cytometry was used to check the purity and quantity of every magnetically sorted T cell population. Genomic DNA was isolated from each sorted fraction and quantified by UV absorbance on a Nanodrop 2000c.

Using the deep immunoSEQ assay, TCR CDR3 regions were amplified from genomic DNA by multiplex PCR. Extracted genomic DNA from each cell subset was distributed evenly across all wells of several immunoSEQ 96-well plates, and each plate was treated as a replicate. Each replicate PCR for sorted subsets received around 210 ng genomic DNA, equal to some 32,000 T cell genomes. Purified libraries were measured with a Qubit 3.0 fluorometer, size-checked on a Bioanalyzer 2100, and measured again with the KAPA Library Quantification kit. A separate single-read 150-cycle Illumina NextSeq 550 flow cell was used to sequence each immunoSEQ 96-well plate. Per the original workflow: Because only junctional sequences without quality scores were contained in the immunoSEQ output, filtering matching that applied to full-length reads could not be performed. To assign V/J genes and CDR3, sequences were annotated against IMGT germline references using PyIR, a Python wrapper for IgBLAST v1.9. Reads with weak V/J assignments (E-value above 1e-6), missing CDR3, stop codons, out-of-frame junctions, or ambiguous translated residues were removed. V3J clonotypes were defined as sequences sharing an identical inferred V gene, J gene, and CDR3 amino acid sequence. The percentage overlap between two repertoires was calculated by dividing the number of shared unique clonotypes by the size of the smaller repertoire. Three approaches were used to assess repertoire richness: RTK rarefaction, the Chao1 estimator, and Recon v2.1 estimates of unobserved clonotypes. Generation probabilities for all TCRbeta clonotypes obtained by the gDNA method from a handful of donors were computed using OLGA. Held by TCRdb, this immuneACCESS table contains in-frame sequences only and omits some clones. Under half of the omission traces to an unresolved V gene where checked; the cause of the rest is unknown. For V, J and clone size, that table is used; D and trimming come from the DNA. This sample lists about 960,000 clones; 76% were detected once. The ten largest make up around 1.4% of the sample.

This clone turned up a few times. No cognate antigen has been identified for it. Base quality data are lacking; no much larger clone is found one base away. The TCR comes from a man aged 18 to 29 in good health. The sequenced sample consisted of memory CD4+ T cells sorted from blood. This sample's cell subset or site label indicates: CD45RA-negative fraction. Recombination joined TRBV2 with TRBJ1-2; a tentative D match to TRBD1 spans 5 bases. The CDR3 region has the sequence CASRFGGQNYGYTF. The DNA sequence is as follows: TGTGCCAGCAGGTTCGGGGGTCAAAACTATGGCTACACCTTC.